This T cell receptor (beta chain) was profiled in a study of shared T cell receptors in the human thymus. The repertoire was sequenced with immunoSEQ multiplex PCR; TCRdb's copy has only in-frame clones and lacks some. The sample comprises 540,000 or so clones, roughly 74% of which are singletons, and around 0.013% rests with the top ten. This same sample was also part of a study on human thymus T cells. From that second work: Donation came from healthy Finnish infants having corrective surgery for congenital heart defects. Corrective heart surgery yielded the resections from which the thymus tissue came.

Material for sequencing was thymocytes. The receptor comes from a boy less than two years old with a congenital heart defect.

Here the CDR3 DNA reads TGTGCCAGCAGCTTATCCCAGCGGGAGGGCCGTGAGACCCAGTACTTC. This gives the protein CASSLSQREGRETQYF. V gene TRBV7-2 combines with J gene TRBJ2-5, with 10 bases matching TRBD2. This CDR3 contains 16 residues. The V gene end was trimmed by 2 bases and the J gene end by 5 bases; junction bases not matched to a gene: 8. CDR1 is SGHTA, CDR2 FQGNSA, per germline.